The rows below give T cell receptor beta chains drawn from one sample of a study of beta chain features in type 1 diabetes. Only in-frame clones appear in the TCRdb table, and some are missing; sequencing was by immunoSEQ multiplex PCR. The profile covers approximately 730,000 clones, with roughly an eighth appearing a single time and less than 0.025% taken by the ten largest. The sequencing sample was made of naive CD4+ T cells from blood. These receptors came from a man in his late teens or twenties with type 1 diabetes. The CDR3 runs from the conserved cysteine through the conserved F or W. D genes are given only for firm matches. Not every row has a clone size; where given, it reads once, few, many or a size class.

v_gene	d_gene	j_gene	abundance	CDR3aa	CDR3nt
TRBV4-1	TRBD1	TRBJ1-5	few	CASSRRQGDSNQPQHF	TGCGCCAGCAGCCGACGACAGGGGGATAGCAATCAGCCCCAGCATTTT
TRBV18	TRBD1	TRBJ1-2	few	CASSPTWDRGDGYTF	TGTGCCAGCTCACCGACTTGGGACAGGGGAGATGGCTACACCTTC
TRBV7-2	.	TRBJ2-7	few	CASRGGSYEQYF	TGTGCCAGCAGGGGCGGGTCCTACGAGCAGTACTTC
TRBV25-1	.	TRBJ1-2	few	CASSETVNYGYTF	TGTGCCAGCAGTGAGACAGTTAACTATGGCTACACCTTC
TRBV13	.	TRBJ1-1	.	CASSRGRTNTEAFF	TGTGCCAGCAGCCGGGGACGGACGAACACTGAAGCTTTCTTT
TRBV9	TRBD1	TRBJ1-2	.	CASSTGDSNYGYTF	TGTGCCAGTTCTACAGGGGATTCCAACTATGGCTACACCTTC
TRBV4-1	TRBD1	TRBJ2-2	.	CASSQGQGTGELFF	TGCGCCAGCAGCCAAGGACAGGGGACCGGGGAGCTGTTTTTT
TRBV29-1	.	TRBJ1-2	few	CSVGQPTGSGGYTF	TGCAGCGTCGGACAACCTACAGGGTCCGGCGGCTACACCTTC
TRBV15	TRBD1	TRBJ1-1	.	CATSRGQGVNTEAFF	TGTGCCACCAGCAGAGGACAGGGTGTGAACACTGAAGCTTTCTTT
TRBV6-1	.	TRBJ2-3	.	CASSESANSDTQYF	TGTGCCAGCAGTGAATCGGCTAACTCAGATACGCAGTATTTT
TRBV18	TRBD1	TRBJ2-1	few	CASSPGTGSYNEQFF	TGTGCCAGCTCCCCCGGGACAGGGTCCTACAATGAGCAGTTCTTC
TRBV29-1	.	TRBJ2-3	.	CSVVRGRLGDTQYF	TGCAGCGTTGTGAGGGGCCGCCTCGGAGATACGCAGTATTTT
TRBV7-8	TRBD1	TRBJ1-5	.	CASSPTGTGDQPQHF	TGTGCCAGCAGCCCCACCGGGACAGGGGATCAGCCCCAGCATTTT
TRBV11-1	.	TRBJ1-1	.	CASSTSGRGETEAFF	TGTGCCAGCAGCACCTCCGGCCGGGGCGAAACTGAAGCTTTCTTT
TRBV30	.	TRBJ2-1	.	CAWSIWGEDNEQFF	TGTGCCTGGAGTATCTGGGGGGAAGACAATGAGCAGTTCTTC
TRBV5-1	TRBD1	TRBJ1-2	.	CASSPDRANYGYTF	TGCGCCAGCAGCCCGGACAGGGCTAACTATGGCTACACCTTC
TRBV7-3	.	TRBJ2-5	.	CASSPSGGGQETQYF	TGTGCCAGCAGTCCCTCCGGGGGCGGCCAAGAGACCCAGTACTTC
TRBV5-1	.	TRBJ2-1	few	CASSNDRFYNEQFF	TGCGCCAGCAGCAACGACAGGTTCTACAATGAGCAGTTCTTC
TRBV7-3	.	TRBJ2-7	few	CASSLGPATYEQYF	TGTGCCAGCAGCTTGGGGCCCGCGACCTACGAGCAGTACTTC
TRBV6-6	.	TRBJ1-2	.	CASNTREGYGYTF	TGTGCCAGCAATACTAGGGAGGGCTATGGCTACACCTTC